A single sample is the source of the 24 T cell receptor beta chains below, sequenced in a study of monozygotic twins with inflammatory bowel disease. From the 5' RACE reads, TCRdb lists one entry per CDR3 protein and no DNA. This sample's table reports about 450,000 distinct CDR3 sequences. Sequenced sample: blood. The receptors come from a human donor with ulcerative colitis or Crohn's disease, or a healthy co-twin of an affected twin (not recorded which).

The gene calls are TRBV19 and TRBJ2-5; without DNA, the TCRdb call of TRBD2 cannot be checked. Germline V gene sequence: CDR1 LNHDA, CDR2 SQIVND (reference sequence). CDR3 size: 15 residues. This chain's CDR3 is CASTTSGPRGGTQYF.

The chain carries TRBV27 and TRBJ2-6. Germline values: CDR1 MNHEY, CDR2 SMNVEV (reference sequence). The CDR3 extends over 16 amino acids. The CDR3 loop is CASKTPAPSGANVLTF.

The CDR3 reads CSARGADWGLEKLFF. The V and J genes are TRBV20-1 and TRBJ1-4; checking the TCRdb D call of TRBD1 is not possible without DNA. The CDR3 loop spans 15 amino acids. Germline V gene lookup returns CDR1 DFQATT and CDR2 SNEGSKA (reference sequence).

This sequence joins TRBV5-5 and TRBJ1-6; absent DNA, TCRdb's TRBD1 call cannot be checked. This CDR3 has 14 residues. In germline, CDR1 is SGHKS, CDR2 YYEKEE (reference sequence). The CDR3 reads CASSFPGQNSPLHF.

V is TRBV27 and J is TRBJ1-1; TCRdb gives TRBD1 as the D gene, but with no DNA this cannot be confirmed. CDR1 MNHEY and CDR2 SMNVEV come from the germline V gene (reference sequence). This CDR3 has 14 amino acids. CDR3 loop: CASSHQGLGTEAFF.

The rearrangement links TRBV10-3 to TRBJ2-1. The germline V gene has CDR1 ENHRY and CDR2 SYGVKD. The length of the CDR3 is 12 residues. The CDR3 loop reads CAISEYWQEQFF.

The chain carries TRBV5-1 and TRBJ1-1; the D call of TRBD1 rests on TCRdb alone, since no DNA is present to check it. Germline V gives CDR1 SGHRS, CDR2 YFSETQ. This CDR3 comprises 16 residues. CDR3 in amino acids: CASSLESGRTNTEAFF.

The rearrangement joins TRBV9 to TRBJ2-5; TCRdb proposes TRBD1, but this gene call is untestable without DNA. Germline loops: CDR1 SGDLS, CDR2 YYNGEE. This CDR3 comprises 16 residues. CDR3 region: CASSARHGQVQETQYF. The full variable domain, its missing parts supplied by reference TRBV9 and TRBJ2-5, is DSGVTQTPKHLITATGQRVTLRCSPRSGDLSVYWYQQSLDQGLQFLIQYYNGEERAKGNILERFSAQQFPDLHSELNLSSLELGDSALYFCASSARHGQVQETQYFGPGTRLLVL.

This sequence joins TRBV27 and TRBJ2-1; the D call from TCRdb, TRBD2, cannot be confirmed without DNA. This CDR3 region has 14 residues. Germline V lookup: CDR1 MNHEY, CDR2 SMNVEV (reference sequence). The chain's CDR3 is CASSLSASAVGEFF.

The chain is built from TRBV12-3 or TRBV12-4 and TRBJ2-2; TCRdb designates TRBD1, a call that cannot be tested without DNA. The CDR3 has 17 amino acids. CDR3 region: CASSPGTGHRFTGELFF.

The chain carries TRBV5-6 and TRBJ2-3; the TCRdb D gene call, TRBD1, has no DNA to confirm it. This CDR3 region has 14 residues. Germline V gene data show CDR1 as SGHDT and CDR2 as YYEEEE. The CDR3 sequence is CASRQDRGKDTQYF.

The rearrangement uses TRBV3-1 and TRBJ1-4; TCRdb gives TRBD1 as the D gene, but with no DNA this cannot be confirmed. The CDR3 is 14 residues long. Germline CDR1 is LGHDT and CDR2 is YNNKEL (reference sequence). The CDR3 sequence: CASRRQGAGEKLFF.

V is TRBV3-1 and J is TRBJ2-1; TCRdb's D call of TRBD2 is untestable without DNA. The germline V gene has CDR1 LGHDT and CDR2 YNNKEL (reference sequence). The CDR3 totals 14 residues. CDR3 amino acids: CASSQRGNRNEQFF.

The V gene is TRBV5-6, the J gene TRBJ1-2. Germline lookup yields CDR1 SGHDT and CDR2 YYEEEE. The CDR3 has 13 residues. CDR3 amino acids: CASSLNLNYGYTF.

CDR3 sequence reads: CASSQGVGETQYF. This chain uses TRBV4-1 with TRBJ2-5. Per the germline V gene, CDR1 is MGHRA and CDR2 is YSYEKL. This CDR3 has 13 amino acids.

This rearrangement joins TRBV28 to TRBJ1-5; TCRdb's D gene call, TRBD1, goes unchecked for lack of DNA. The CDR3 contains 15 residues. Germline V gene data show CDR1 as MDHEN and CDR2 as SYDVKM. This CDR3 is CASSLGQGFSQPQHF.

This chain uses TRBV6-2 or TRBV6-3 with TRBJ1-5; TCRdb selects TRBD1, and the lack of DNA leaves this call unchecked. The CDR3 has 15 amino acids. CDR1 and CDR2 (germline): MNHEY, SVGEGT. The CDR3 region is CASSYGTTSNQPQHF.

The V call is TRBV7-2, the J call TRBJ2-7; TCRdb's D call, TRBD2, is unchecked because there is no DNA. There are 15 residues in the CDR3. The germline V gene encodes CDR1 SGHTA and CDR2 FQGNSA. This CDR3 reads CASSQKAGGLNEQYF.

V usage is TRBV4-2 and J usage is TRBJ1-1; TCRdb names TRBD1, which stays unverified in the absence of DNA. Germline CDR1 reads LGHNA; CDR2 reads YNFKEQ. The length of the CDR3 is 17 residues. The CDR3 reads CAGSQDGTGMGNTEAFF.

The chain uses TRBV15 and TRBJ2-3. Germline lookup yields CDR1 LNHNV and CDR2 YYDKDF (reference sequence). The CDR3 spans 13 residues. The CDR3 spells CATSRDPPDTQYF. The complete variable domain, with remaining parts taken from reference TRBV15 and TRBJ2-3, reads DAMVIQNPRYQVTQFGKPVTLSCSQTLNHNVMYWYQQKSSQAPKLLFHYYDKDFNNEADTPDNFQSRRPNTSFCFLDIRSPGLGDTAMYLCATSRDPPDTQYFGPGTRLTVL.

The chain uses TRBV19 and TRBJ1-5. The CDR3 length is 13 residues. Germline V gene sequence: CDR1 LNHDA, CDR2 SQIVND (reference sequence). CDR3: CASSIEGGQPQHF.

The chain links TRBV7-6 to TRBJ2-7; without DNA, the TCRdb call of TRBD1 cannot be checked. There are 13 residues in the CDR3. CDR1 is SGHVS, CDR2 FNYEAQ, per germline. The CDR3 sequence: CASSPREGGEQYF.

CDR3 residues: CASSLGSGGAYEQFF. V and J are TRBV7-7 and TRBJ2-1; the D gene TCRdb calls, TRBD2, cannot be checked with no DNA. The length of the CDR3 is 15 residues. Germline CDR1 is SSHAT and CDR2 is FNYEAQ (reference sequence). Based on the CDR3 plus reference TRBV7-7 and TRBJ2-1, the full variable domain is GAGVSQSPRYKVTKRGQDVTLRCDPISSHATLYWYQQALGQGPEFLTYFNYEAQPDKSGLPSDRFSAERPEGSISTLTIQRTEQRDSAMYRCASSLGSGGAYEQFFGPGTRLTVL.

This chain uses TRBV9 with TRBJ2-1. Germline CDR1 reads SGDLS; CDR2 reads YYNGEE. The CDR3 runs 15 residues. CDR3 sequence reads: CASSPSDNPYNEQFF.